The present T cell receptor beta chain was sequenced within a study of T cell repertoires in cytomegalovirus infection. Study summary: It was the public TCR beta signatures that indicated both CMV infection and matching HLA type. Study-wide findings and caveats: Clonotypes of TCR beta that were HLA-C-restricted and CMV-specific dominated the ex vivo response. There were carriers of CMV plus the relevant HLA, and cumulative public TCR beta family frequency identified them.

CDR1 and CDR2 (germline): DFQATT, SNEGSKA (reference sequence). The CDR3 consists of 14 residues. The ends were cut back, 5 bases at V and 2 bases at J, with 15 bases in the middle. MiXCR was run by TCRdb on the reads, yielding one entry per CDR3 protein. The data show roughly 230,000 distinct CDR3 sequences, approximately 15% seen once. Points on this clonotype: Antigen: not known.

The gene calls are TRBV20-1 and TRBJ1-1; unclear D gene. The TCR sequence derives from a human donor in good health (CMV status not recorded). Some clones in this sample may be carry-over from other donors' samples. Source material: CD8+ T cells from PBMCs. The DNA for the CDR3 is TGCAGTGCTGCACACAACCCGCTAAACACTGAAGCTTTCTTT. Protein: CSAAHNPLNTEAFF.